What follows are 17 T cell receptor beta chains derived from one specimen sequenced in a study of naive and memory T cell subsets. An equimolar mix of two oligonucleotides served as the beta constant-region primer for TRBC1 and TRBC2. TCRdb fed the UMI-ligation and nested PCR reads into MiXCR, producing one record per CDR3 protein. The sample holds some 150,000 distinct CDR3 sequences, 15% to 20% seen once. The sample consisted of naive CD4+ T cells from blood. Every receptor here comes from a human donor in good health.

The rearrangement links TRBV10-3 to TRBJ1-5; 9 bases map to TRBD1. Germline loops: CDR1 ENHRY, CDR2 SYGVKD. The CDR3 spans 16 residues. With 4 bases clipped from V and 2 bases from J, the junction kept 6 bases outside the gene matches. This chain's CDR3 is CAISGGTGTGNQPQHF. The CDR3 DNA reads as TGTGCCATCAGTGGGGGGACAGGGACTGGCAATCAGCCCCAGCATTTT.

This clonotype was picked up a small number of times. V usage is TRBV5-1 and J usage is TRBJ2-5; D possibly uses TRBD1 or TRBD2 (5 bases each). Germline lookup yields CDR1 SGHRS and CDR2 YFSETQ. With 2 bases removed from V and 1 base from J, the gap between germline ends came to 9 bases. The CDR3 contains 14 residues. CDR3 region: CASSFGGPQETQYF. The CDR3 nucleotides are TGCGCCAGCAGCTTTGGGGGACCCCAAGAGACCCAGTACTTC. The variable domain in full, completed from reference TRBV5-1 and TRBJ2-5, reads KAGVTQTPRYLIKTRGQQVTLSCSPISGHRSVSWYQQTPGQGLQFLFEYFSETQRNKGNFPGRFSGRQFSNSRSEMNVSTLELGDSALYLCASSFGGPQETQYFGPGTRLLVL.

The chain combines TRBV12-3 or TRBV12-4 with TRBJ1-3, with D possibly matching TRBD1 (6 bases). V was pared by 6 bases and J by 11 bases, with 17 bases between. This CDR3 spans 13 amino acids. The CDR3 loop is CASSSGEGGSIYF. CDR3 nucleotide sequence: TGTGCCAGCAGCTCAGGAGAGGGGGGTTCCATATATTTT.

This clonotype came up a few times. The V and J genes are TRBV5-6 and TRBJ2-3, with 9 bases fitting TRBD2. This CDR3 is built from 16 residues. With V trimmed by 1 base and J by 5 bases, 8 bases remained unmatched. Per the germline V gene, CDR1 is SGHDT and CDR2 is YYEEEE. The CDR3 region is CASSLMVAGDLDTQYF. In DNA form, the CDR3 reads TGTGCCAGCAGCTTGATGGTAGCGGGAGATCTAGATACGCAGTATTTT. Combining the CDR3 with reference TRBV5-6 and TRBJ2-3 gives the whole variable domain DAGVTQSPTHLIKTRGQQVTLRCSPKSGHDTVSWYQQALGQGPQFIFQYYEEEERQRGNFPDRFSGHQFPNYSSELNVNALLLGDSALYLCASSLMVAGDLDTQYFGPGTRLTVL.

The chain uses TRBV20-1 and TRBJ1-2, with D uncertain. Per the germline V gene, CDR1 is DFQATT and CDR2 is SNEGSKA (reference sequence). Trimming shortened V by 3 bases and J by 4 bases, and 15 bases separated the two germline ends. This CDR3 comprises 14 residues. The CDR3 DNA follows: TGCAGTGCTAGTCCATGGGGTATGGGCTATGGCTACACCTTC. Amino acids: CSASPWGMGYGYTF.

This clonotype showed up just a few times. J is TRBJ1-5 and V is TRBV29-1; D gene unclear. V was clipped by 4 bases and J by 4 bases, with 11 bases between them. The germline CDR1 and CDR2 sequences are SQVTM and ANQGSEA. This CDR3 comprises 13 residues. CDR3 nucleotides: TGCAGCGTTGTTTGGCAGAAAAATCAGCCCCAGCATTTT. Residues: CSVVWQKNQPQHF.

This clonotype was counted ten times or more. The chain employs TRBV5-1 and TRBJ2-7; 12 positions match TRBD1. Germline V gene data show CDR1 as SGHRS and CDR2 as YFSETQ. The CDR3 consists of 14 residues. The trim removed 4 bases at V and 4 bases at J, leaving 3 bases unmatched. This CDR3 reads CASSPGQGAYEQYF. CDR3 nucleotides: TGCGCCAGCAGCCCGGGACAGGGGGCATACGAGCAGTACTTC.

V and J are TRBV12-3 or TRBV12-4 and TRBJ2-1, with D unresolved. The CDR3 is 11 residues long. With 6 bases removed from V and 15 bases from J, the gap between germline ends came to 15 bases. The CDR3 protein is CASRFGLDGFF. DNA for the CDR3: TGTGCCAGCAGGTTCGGGCTAGATGGGTTCTTC.

This clonotype was seen a handful of times. The rearrangement uses TRBV5-5 and TRBJ2-1; 9 bases line up with TRBD2. The CDR3 extends over 13 amino acids. Germline V gives CDR1 SGHKS, CDR2 YYEKEE (reference sequence). The V gene end was trimmed by 3 bases and the J gene end by 7 bases; junction bases not matched to a gene: 2. This CDR3 is CASSYGLANEQFF. The CDR3 coding sequence is TGTGCCAGCAGCTACGGACTAGCGAATGAGCAGTTCTTC. Full variable domain (rest looked up from reference TRBV5-5 and TRBJ2-1): DAGVTQSPTHLIKTRGQQVTLRCSPISGHKSVSWYQQVLGQGPQFIFQYYEKEERGRGNFPDRFSARQFPNYSSELNVNALLLGDSALYLCASSYGLANEQFFGPGTRLTVL.

This clonotype was counted a single time. V is TRBV5-6 and J is TRBJ1-1; 7 nucleotides line up with TRBD1. The CDR3 has 16 residues. CDR1 is SGHDT, CDR2 YYEEEE, per germline. With 2 bases clipped from V and 1 base from J, the junction kept 8 bases outside the gene matches. CDR3 DNA sequence: TGTGCCAGCAGCTTTTACAGGGGTAGTGAGAACACTGAAGCTTTCTTT. Protein sequence: CASSFYRGSENTEAFF. Full variable domain (remainder filled in from reference TRBV5-6 and TRBJ1-1): DAGVTQSPTHLIKTRGQQVTLRCSPKSGHDTVSWYQQALGQGPQFIFQYYEEEERQRGNFPDRFSGHQFPNYSSELNVNALLLGDSALYLCASSFYRGSENTEAFFGQGTRLTVV.

This chain connects TRBV7-9 to TRBJ1-2; D call uncertain. From germline, CDR1 is SEHNR and CDR2 FQNEAQ (reference sequence). This CDR3 is built from 15 residues. V lost 2 bases and J 8 bases, leaving 18 bases between the germline ends. CDR3 in DNA: TGTGCCAGCAGCTTATCGTCGACCGTTGTATCCGGCTACACCTTC. Protein product: CASSLSSTVVSGYTF. Complete variable domain (other parts from reference TRBV7-9 and TRBJ1-2): DTGVSQNPRHKITKRGQNVTFRCDPISEHNRLYWYRQTLGQGPEFLTYFQNEAQLEKSRLLSDRFSAERPKGSFSTLEIQRTEQGDSAMYLCASSLSSTVVSGYTFGSGTRLTVV.

The chain joins TRBV5-1 to TRBJ2-7; 8 nucleotides align to TRBD2. The CDR3 contains 14 residues. From germline, CDR1 is SGHRS and CDR2 YFSETQ. V dropped 4 bases and J dropped 4; count of bases not matched to a gene: 7. CDR3 bases: TGCGCCAGCAGCCTAACAGCGGGGGAGTACGAGCAGTACTTC. It codes for CASSLTAGEYEQYF.

The chain has TRBV10-3 and TRBJ2-6; 8 bases match TRBD1. The length of the CDR3 is 15 residues. Losses at the gene ends were 4 bases for V and 2 bases for J; bases not matched to a gene: 1. Germline V CDR1 and CDR2: ENHRY, SYGVKD. In DNA, the CDR3 is TGTGCCATCAGTGGGACAGGGACTGGGGCCAACGTCCTGACTTTC. The encoded protein is CAISGTGTGANVLTF.

V usage is TRBV5-1 and J usage is TRBJ1-4, with D unclear. V was trimmed by 1 base and J by 0 bases, leaving 4 bases between them. The CDR3 covers 14 residues. Germline CDR1 and CDR2: SGHRS and YFSETQ. The CDR3 DNA reads TGCGCCAGCAGCTTGTTGACAACTAATGAAAAACTGTTTTTT. Its protein product is CASSLLTTNEKLFF.

This clonotype was seen ten or more times. The chain employs TRBV6-1 and TRBJ1-5; 8 bases align to TRBD1. The CDR3 totals 14 residues. Germline CDR1 and CDR2: MNHNS and SASEGT. Trimming removed 10 bases from V and 6 bases from J; junction bases left unmatched: 11. As DNA, the CDR3 is TGTGCCACTACAGGGCAGGGGGCCTCTCAGCCCCAGCATTTT. This encodes CATTGQGASQPQHF.

The chain recombines TRBV2 with TRBJ1-3; TRBD1 is a possible D gene (5 bases). CDR1 is SNHLY and CDR2 is FYNNEI in the germline V gene. The CDR3 sequence is 16 residues long. V shed 7 bases and J shed 0 bases, with 16 bases lying between them. The CDR3 spells CASTYGRGYSGNTIYF. The CDR3 DNA reads as TGTGCCAGCACCTACGGGAGGGGATACTCTGGAAACACCATATATTTT.

A few counts support this clonotype. The chain has TRBV2 and TRBJ2-2, with 8 bases identical to TRBD2. The CDR3 runs to 15 residues. The germline V gene has CDR1 SNHLY and CDR2 FYNNEI. With 6 bases clipped from V and 1 base from J, the junction kept 4 bases outside the gene matches. CDR3 protein: CASSALAGNTGELFF. The CDR3 nucleotides read TGTGCCAGCAGCGCTCTAGCGGGGAACACCGGGGAGCTGTTTTTT.